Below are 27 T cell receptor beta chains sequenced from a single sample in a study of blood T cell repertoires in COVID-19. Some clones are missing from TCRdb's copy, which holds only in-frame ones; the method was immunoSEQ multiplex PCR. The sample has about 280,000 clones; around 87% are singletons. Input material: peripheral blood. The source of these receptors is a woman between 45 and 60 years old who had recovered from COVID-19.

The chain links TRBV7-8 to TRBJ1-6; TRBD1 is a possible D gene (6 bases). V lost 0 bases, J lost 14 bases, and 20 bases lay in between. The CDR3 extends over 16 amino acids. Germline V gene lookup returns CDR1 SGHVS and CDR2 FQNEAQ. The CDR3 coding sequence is TGTGCCAGCAGCTTAGCGCTATCAGGGGCCCCCTGGGCCCTCCACTTT. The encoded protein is CASSLALSGAPWALHF. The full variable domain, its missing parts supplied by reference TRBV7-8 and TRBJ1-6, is GAGVSQSPRYKVAKRGQDVALRCDPISGHVSLFWYQQALGQGPEFLTYFQNEAQLDKSGLPSDRFFAERPEGSVSTLKIQRTQQEDSAVYLCASSLALSGAPWALHFGNGTRLTVT.

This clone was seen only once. The CDR3 nucleotides read TGTGCCAGCAGTCTAAATCGGGACAGCTATGGCTACACCTTC. It is translated as CASSLNRDSYGYTF. The gene calls are TRBV6-6 and TRBJ1-2; 7 bases are a match to TRBD1. This CDR3 comprises 14 residues. After removal of 5 bases from V and 4 bases from J, the junction contained 7 bases not matched to a gene. The germline gives CDR1 MNHNY, CDR2 SVGAGI (reference sequence).

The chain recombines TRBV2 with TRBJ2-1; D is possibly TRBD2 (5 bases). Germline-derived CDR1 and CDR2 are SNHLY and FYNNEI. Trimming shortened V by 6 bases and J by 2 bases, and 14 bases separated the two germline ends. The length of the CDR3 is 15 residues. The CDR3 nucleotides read TGTGCCAGCAGCCCGGGAACCTCTCCCTACAATGAGCAGTTCTTC. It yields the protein CASSPGTSPYNEQFF.

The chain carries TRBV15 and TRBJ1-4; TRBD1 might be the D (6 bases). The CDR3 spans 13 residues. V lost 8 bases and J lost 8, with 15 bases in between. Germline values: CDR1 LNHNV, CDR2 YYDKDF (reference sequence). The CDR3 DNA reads TGTGCCACCGGACAGCCCTTTGGGGAAAAACTGTTTTTT. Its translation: CATGQPFGEKLFF.

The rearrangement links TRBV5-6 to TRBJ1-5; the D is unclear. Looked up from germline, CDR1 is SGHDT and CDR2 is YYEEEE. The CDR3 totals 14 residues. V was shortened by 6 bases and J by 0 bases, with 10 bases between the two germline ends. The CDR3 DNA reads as TGTGCCAGCACCTTAAGCTATAGCAATCAGCCCCAGCATTTT. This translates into CASTLSYSNQPQHF.

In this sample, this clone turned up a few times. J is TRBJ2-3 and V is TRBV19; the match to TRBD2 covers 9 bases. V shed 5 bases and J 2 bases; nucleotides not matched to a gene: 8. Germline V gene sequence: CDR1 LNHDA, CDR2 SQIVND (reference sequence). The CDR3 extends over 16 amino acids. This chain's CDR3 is CASSPGTSPFTDTQYF. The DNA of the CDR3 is TGTGCCAGTAGTCCCGGGACTAGCCCTTTCACAGATACGCAGTATTTT.

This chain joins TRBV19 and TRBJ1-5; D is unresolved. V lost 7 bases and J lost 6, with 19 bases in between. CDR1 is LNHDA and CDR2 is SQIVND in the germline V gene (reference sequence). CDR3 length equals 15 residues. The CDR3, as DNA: TGTGCCAGTACCTCTAAGCAGGAAATCGGTCAGCCCCAGCATTTT. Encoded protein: CASTSKQEIGQPQHF.

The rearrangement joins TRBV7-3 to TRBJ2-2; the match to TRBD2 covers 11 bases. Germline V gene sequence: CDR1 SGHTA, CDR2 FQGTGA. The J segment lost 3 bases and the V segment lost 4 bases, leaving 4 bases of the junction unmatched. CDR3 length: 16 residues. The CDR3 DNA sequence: TGTGCCAGCAGCTCAACACTAGCGGGAGACACCGGGGAGCTGTTTTTT. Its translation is CASSSTLAGDTGELFF.

CDR3 residues: CASSLLTSGSRNEQFF. CDR3 sequence (DNA): TGCGCCAGCAGCCTGTTGACTAGCGGGAGTCGAAATGAGCAGTTCTTC. V is TRBV5-1 and J is TRBJ2-1, with 12 nucleotides matching TRBD2. CDR1 is SGHRS, CDR2 YFSETQ, per germline. The CDR3 consists of 16 residues. Trimming cost V 4 bases and J 7 bases; bases outside gene matches: 9.

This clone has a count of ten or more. The CDR3 DNA reads as TGTGCCAGCAGTGATTGGGCCTCTGGGGCCAACGTCCTGACTTTC. It translates to CASSDWASGANVLTF. V usage is TRBV2 and J usage is TRBJ2-6; D not resolved. The CDR3 has 15 residues. Trimming cost V 3 bases and J 0 bases, with 6 bases left between them. Germline V gene lookup returns CDR1 SNHLY and CDR2 FYNNEI.

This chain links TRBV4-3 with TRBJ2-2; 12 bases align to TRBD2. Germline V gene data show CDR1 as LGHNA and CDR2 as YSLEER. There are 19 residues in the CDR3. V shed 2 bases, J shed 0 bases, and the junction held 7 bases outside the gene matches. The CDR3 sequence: CASSQQRLAGAANTGELFF. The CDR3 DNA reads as TGCGCCAGCAGCCAACAGAGACTAGCGGGGGCCGCGAACACCGGGGAGCTGTTTTTT.

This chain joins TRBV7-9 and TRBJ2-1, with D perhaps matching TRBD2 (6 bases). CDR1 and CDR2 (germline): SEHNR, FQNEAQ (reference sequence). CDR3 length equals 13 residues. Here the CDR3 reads CGWAGSRYNEQFF. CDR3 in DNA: TGTGGCTGGGCGGGAAGCCGATACAATGAGCAGTTCTTC. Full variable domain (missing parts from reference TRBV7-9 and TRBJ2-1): DTGVSQNPRHKITKRGQNVTFRCDPISEHNRLYWYRQTLGQGPEFLTYFQNEAQLEKSRLLSDRFSAERPKGSFSTLEIQRTEQGDSAMYLCGWAGSRYNEQFFGPGTRLTVL.

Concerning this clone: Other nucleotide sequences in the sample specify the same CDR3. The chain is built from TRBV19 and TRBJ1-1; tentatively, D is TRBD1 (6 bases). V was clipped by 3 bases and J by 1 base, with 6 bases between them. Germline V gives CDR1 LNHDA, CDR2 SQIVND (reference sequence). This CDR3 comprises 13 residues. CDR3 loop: CASSMGQNTEAFF. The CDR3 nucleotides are TGTGCCAGTAGTATGGGACAGAACACTGAAGCTTTCTTT. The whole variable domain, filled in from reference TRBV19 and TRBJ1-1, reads DGGITQSPKYLFRKEGQNVTLSCEQNLNHDAMYWYRQDPGQGLRLIYYSQIVNDFQKGDIAEGYSVSREKKESFPLTVTSAQKNPTAFYLCASSMGQNTEAFFGQGTRLTVV.

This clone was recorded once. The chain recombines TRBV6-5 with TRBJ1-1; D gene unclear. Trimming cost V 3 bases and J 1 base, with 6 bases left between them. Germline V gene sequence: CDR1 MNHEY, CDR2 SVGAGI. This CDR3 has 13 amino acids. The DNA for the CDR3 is TGTGCCAGCAGTTATGGCTGGAACACTGAAGCTTTCTTT. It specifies CASSYGWNTEAFF.

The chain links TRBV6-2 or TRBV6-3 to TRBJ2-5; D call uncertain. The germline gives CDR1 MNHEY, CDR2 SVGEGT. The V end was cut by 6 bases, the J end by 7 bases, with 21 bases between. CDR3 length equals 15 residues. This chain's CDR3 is CASSPHDPHRVTQYF. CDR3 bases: TGTGCCAGCAGCCCCCACGACCCGCATCGGGTGACCCAGTACTTC.

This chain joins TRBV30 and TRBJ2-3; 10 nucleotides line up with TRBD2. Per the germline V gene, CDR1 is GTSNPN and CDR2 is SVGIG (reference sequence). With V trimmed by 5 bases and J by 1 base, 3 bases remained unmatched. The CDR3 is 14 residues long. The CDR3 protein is CAWGTSARTDTQYF. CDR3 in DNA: TGTGCCTGGGGGACTAGCGCTCGCACAGATACGCAGTATTTT.

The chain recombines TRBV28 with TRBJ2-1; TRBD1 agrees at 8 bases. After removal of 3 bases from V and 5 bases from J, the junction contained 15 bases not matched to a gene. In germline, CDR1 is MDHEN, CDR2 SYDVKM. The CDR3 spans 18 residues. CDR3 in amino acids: CASSLDGSWTGKNNEQFF. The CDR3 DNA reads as TGTGCCAGCAGTTTGGACGGCTCGTGGACAGGGAAAAACAATGAGCAGTTCTTC.

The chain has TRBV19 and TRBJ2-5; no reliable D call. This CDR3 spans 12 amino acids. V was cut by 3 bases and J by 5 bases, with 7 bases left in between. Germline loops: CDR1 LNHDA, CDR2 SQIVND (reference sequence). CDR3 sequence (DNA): TGTGCCAGTAGTATCACCCGGGAGACCCAGTACTTC. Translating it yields CASSITRETQYF.

As DNA, the CDR3 is TGTGCCAGCAGCCAAAGCGGGGGGGTCAGGGAGCAGTACTTC. Encoded protein: CASSQSGGVREQYF. The chain joins TRBV3-1 (or the pseudogene TRBV3-2) to TRBJ2-7; TRBD2 aligns across 10 bases. Germline CDR1 and CDR2: LGHDT and YNNKEL (reference sequence). The CDR3 contains 14 residues. The ends lost 2 bases at V and 7 bases at J; junction bases unmatched: 5.

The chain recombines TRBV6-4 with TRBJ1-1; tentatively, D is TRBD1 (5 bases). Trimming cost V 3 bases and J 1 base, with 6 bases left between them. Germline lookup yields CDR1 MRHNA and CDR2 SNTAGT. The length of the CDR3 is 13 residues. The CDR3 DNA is TGTGCCAGCAGTGAGCAGGGGAACACTGAAGCTTTCTTT. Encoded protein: CASSEQGNTEAFF.

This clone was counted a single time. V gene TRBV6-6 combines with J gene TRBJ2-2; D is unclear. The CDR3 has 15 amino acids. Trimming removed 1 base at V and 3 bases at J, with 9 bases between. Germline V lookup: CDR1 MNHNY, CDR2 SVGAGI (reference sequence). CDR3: CASSYLFGDTGELFF. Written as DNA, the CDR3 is TGTGCCAGCAGTTACTTGTTTGGAGACACCGGGGAGCTGTTTTTT.

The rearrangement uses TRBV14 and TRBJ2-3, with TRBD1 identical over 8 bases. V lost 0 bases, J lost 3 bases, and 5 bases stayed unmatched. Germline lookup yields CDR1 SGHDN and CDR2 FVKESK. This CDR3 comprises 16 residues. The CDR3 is CASSQDPGGRTDTQYF. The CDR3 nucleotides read TGTGCCAGCAGCCAAGACCCAGGGGGCCGGACAGATACGCAGTATTTT.

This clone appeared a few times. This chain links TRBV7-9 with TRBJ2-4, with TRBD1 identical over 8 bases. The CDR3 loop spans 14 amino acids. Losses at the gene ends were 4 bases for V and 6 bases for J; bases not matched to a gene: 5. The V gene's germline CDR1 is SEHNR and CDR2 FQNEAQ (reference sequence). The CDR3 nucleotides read TGTGCCAGCAGCTCCTGGACAGGGAGAAACATTCAGTACTTC. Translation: CASSSWTGRNIQYF.

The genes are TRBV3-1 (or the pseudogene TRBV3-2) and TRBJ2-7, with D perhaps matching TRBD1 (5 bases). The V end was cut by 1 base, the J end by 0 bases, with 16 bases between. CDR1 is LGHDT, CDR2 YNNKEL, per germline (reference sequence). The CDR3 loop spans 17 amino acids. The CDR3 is CASSQGQSTDLSYEQYF. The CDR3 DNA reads TGTGCCAGCAGCCAAGGACAGTCAACGGACCTCTCCTACGAGCAGTACTTC.

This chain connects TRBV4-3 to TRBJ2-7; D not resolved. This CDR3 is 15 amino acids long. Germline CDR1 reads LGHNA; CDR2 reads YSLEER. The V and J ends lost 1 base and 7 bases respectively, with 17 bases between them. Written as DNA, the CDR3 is TGCGCCAGCAGCCAAGGTGTAGTCTCGAGAGCGGAGCAGTACTTC. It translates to CASSQGVVSRAEQYF.

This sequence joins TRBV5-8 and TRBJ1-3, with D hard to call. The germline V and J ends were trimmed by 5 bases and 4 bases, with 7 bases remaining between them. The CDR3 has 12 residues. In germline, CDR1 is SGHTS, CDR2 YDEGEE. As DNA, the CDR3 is TGTGCCAGCAGATCGGGAGGAAACACCATATATTTT. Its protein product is CASRSGGNTIYF.

DNA for the CDR3: TGTGCCAGCAGTGAGGGTGGAATGGGACTAGCGGCCTACGAGCAGTACTTC. This codes for CASSEGGMGLAAYEQYF. The chain couples TRBV6-1 to TRBJ2-7; TRBD2 matches at 11 bases. CDR3 length: 17 amino acids. V gave up 3 bases and J gave up 2 bases; unmatched junction bases: 9. Germline lookup yields CDR1 MNHNS and CDR2 SASEGT.